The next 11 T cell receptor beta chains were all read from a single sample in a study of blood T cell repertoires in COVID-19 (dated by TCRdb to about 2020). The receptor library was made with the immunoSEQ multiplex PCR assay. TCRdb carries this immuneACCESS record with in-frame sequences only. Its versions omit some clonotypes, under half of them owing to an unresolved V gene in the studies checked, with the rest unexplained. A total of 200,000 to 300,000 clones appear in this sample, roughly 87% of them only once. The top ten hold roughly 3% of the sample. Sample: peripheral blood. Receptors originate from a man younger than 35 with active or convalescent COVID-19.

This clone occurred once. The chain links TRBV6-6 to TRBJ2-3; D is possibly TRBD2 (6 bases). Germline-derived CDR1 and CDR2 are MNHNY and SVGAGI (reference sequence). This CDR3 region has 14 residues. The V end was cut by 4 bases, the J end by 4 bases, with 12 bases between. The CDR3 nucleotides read TGTGCCAGCAGTTTCCGACTAGAGGCAGATACGCAGTATTTT. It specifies CASSFRLEADTQYF.

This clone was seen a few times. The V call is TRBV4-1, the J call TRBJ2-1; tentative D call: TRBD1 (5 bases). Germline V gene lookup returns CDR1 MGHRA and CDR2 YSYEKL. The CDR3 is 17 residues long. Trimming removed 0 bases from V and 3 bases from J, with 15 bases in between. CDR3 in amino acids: CASSQDFVRAHYNEQFF. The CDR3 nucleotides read TGCGCCAGCAGCCAAGATTTCGTCAGGGCCCACTACAATGAGCAGTTCTTC.

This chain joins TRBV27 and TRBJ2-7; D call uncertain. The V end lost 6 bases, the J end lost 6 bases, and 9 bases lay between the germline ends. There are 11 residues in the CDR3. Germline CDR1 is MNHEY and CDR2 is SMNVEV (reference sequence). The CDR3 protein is CASRVSGEQYF. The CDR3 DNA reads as TGTGCCAGCAGGGTTTCGGGCGAGCAGTACTTC.

DNA of the CDR3: TGTGCCAGTAGTATAGATCCGGGAACCAAAAACATTCAGTACTTC. This encodes CASSIDPGTKNIQYF. The rearrangement uses TRBV19 and TRBJ2-4, with D possibly being TRBD2 (5 bases). Germline V gene sequence: CDR1 LNHDA, CDR2 SQIVND (reference sequence). There are 15 residues in the CDR3. With 0 bases removed from V and 2 bases from J, the gap between germline ends came to 8 bases.

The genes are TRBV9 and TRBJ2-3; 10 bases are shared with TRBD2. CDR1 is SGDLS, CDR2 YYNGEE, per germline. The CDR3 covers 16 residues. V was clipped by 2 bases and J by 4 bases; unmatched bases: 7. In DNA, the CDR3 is TGTGCCAGCAGCGTTCGCCCTAGCGGGGGCTCAGATACGCAGTATTTT. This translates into CASSVRPSGGSDTQYF.

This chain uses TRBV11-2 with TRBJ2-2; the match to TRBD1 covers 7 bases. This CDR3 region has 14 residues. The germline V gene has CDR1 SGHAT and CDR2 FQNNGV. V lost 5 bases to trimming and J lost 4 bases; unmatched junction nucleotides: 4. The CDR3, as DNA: TGTGCCAGCAGCACCTGGACAGGCACCGGGGAGCTGTTTTTT. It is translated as CASSTWTGTGELFF.

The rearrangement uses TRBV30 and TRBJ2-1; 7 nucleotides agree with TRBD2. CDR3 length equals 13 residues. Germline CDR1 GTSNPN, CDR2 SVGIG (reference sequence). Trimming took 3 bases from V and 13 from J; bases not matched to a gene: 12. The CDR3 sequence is CAWRVTSVGDQFF. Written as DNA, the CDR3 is TGTGCCTGGAGGGTTACTAGCGTCGGGGATCAGTTCTTC.

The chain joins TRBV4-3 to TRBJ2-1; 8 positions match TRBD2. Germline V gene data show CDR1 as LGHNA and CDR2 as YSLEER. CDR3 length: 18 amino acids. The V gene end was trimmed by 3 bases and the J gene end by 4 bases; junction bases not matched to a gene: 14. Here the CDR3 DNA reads TGCGCCAGCAGCCAGGCCCCTTCAGCCAGCGGGGGTTACAATGAGCAGTTCTTC. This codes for CASSQAPSASGGYNEQFF.

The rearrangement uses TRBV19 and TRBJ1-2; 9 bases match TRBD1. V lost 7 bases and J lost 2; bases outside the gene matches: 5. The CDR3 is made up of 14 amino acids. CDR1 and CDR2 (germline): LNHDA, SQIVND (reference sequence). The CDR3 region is CASTYGTGNYGYTF. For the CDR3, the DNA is TGTGCCAGTACCTACGGGACAGGGAACTATGGCTACACCTTC. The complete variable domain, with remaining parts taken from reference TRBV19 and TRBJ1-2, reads DGGITQSPKYLFRKEGQNVTLSCEQNLNHDAMYWYRQDPGQGLRLIYYSQIVNDFQKGDIAEGYSVSREKKESFPLTVTSAQKNPTAFYLCASTYGTGNYGYTFGSGTRLTVV.

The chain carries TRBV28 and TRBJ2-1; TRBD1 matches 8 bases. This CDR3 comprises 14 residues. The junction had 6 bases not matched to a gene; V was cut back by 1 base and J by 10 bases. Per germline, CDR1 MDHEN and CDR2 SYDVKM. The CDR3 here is CASSLFQGAGEQFF. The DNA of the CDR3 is TGTGCCAGCAGTTTATTCCAGGGGGCCGGGGAGCAGTTCTTC.

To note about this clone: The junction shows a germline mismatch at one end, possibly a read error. The CDR3 region is CASSLDGRVTYTQYF. CDR3 in DNA: TGTGCCAGCAGCTTAGACGGGAGAGTCACATATACGCAGTATTTT. The V gene is TRBV7-3, the J gene TRBJ2-3; weak D call: TRBD2 (6 bases). The CDR3 is made up of 15 amino acids. In germline, CDR1 is SGHTA, CDR2 FQGTGA.